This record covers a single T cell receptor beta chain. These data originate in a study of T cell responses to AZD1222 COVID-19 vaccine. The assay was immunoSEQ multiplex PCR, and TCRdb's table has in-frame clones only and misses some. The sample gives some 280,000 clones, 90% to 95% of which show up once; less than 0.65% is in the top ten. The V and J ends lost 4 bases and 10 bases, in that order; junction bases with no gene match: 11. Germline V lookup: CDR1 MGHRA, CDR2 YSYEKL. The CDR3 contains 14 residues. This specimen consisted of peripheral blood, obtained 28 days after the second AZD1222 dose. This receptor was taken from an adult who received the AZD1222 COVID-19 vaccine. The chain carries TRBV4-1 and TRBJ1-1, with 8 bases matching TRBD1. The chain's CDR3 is CASSRLTQGTGAFF. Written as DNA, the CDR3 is TGCGCCAGCAGCCGCCTAACTCAGGGGACAGGAGCTTTCTTT.